A selection of T cell receptor beta chains follows, all from one sample in a study of CD8+ T cells in alopecia areata. Produced via immunoSEQ multiplex PCR; TCRdb's table is partial and in-frame only. The sample records about 91,000 clones, around 44% being singletons. Material for sequencing was CD4+ T cells sorted from blood. The receptors stem from a human donor with alopecia areata. Each CDR3 is given with its conserved first and last residue. A D gene is named only where the DNA matches it firmly. Part of the rows lack a size; the others show once, few, many or a class for expanded clones.

j_call: TRBJ1-2; clone_size: .; v_call: TRBV7-2; d_call: TRBD1; cdr3_aa: CASSLVGQGSYGYTF; cdr3_nt: TGTGCCAGCAGCTTAGTTGGACAGGGTTCCTATGGCTACACCTTC
j_call: TRBJ2-5; clone_size: .; v_call: TRBV4-3; d_call: TRBD1; cdr3_aa: CASSLSTGDETQYF; cdr3_nt: TGCGCCAGCAGCCTCTCGACAGGGGACGAGACCCAGTACTTC
j_call: TRBJ2-1; clone_size: .; v_call: TRBV30; d_call: TRBD2; cdr3_aa: CAWSVQGLAEQFF; cdr3_nt: TGTGCCTGGAGTGTACAGGGACTAGCGGAGCAGTTCTTC
j_call: TRBJ1-2; clone_size: .; v_call: TRBV30; d_call: .; cdr3_aa: CAWRLSSGYTF; cdr3_nt: TGTGCCTGGAGGCTGTCCTCTGGCTACACCTTC
j_call: TRBJ2-5; clone_size: .; v_call: TRBV5-1; d_call: .; cdr3_aa: CASSSYPGQSETQYF; cdr3_nt: TGCGCCAGCAGCTCGTACCCTGGACAATCAGAGACCCAGTACTTC
j_call: TRBJ1-6; clone_size: .; v_call: TRBV30; d_call: .; cdr3_aa: CAWSTDNSPLHF; cdr3_nt: TGTGCCTGGAGTACGGACAATTCACCCCTCCACTTT
j_call: TRBJ2-3; clone_size: .; v_call: TRBV15; d_call: TRBD2; cdr3_aa: CATSPPGAGAGDTQYF; cdr3_nt: TGTGCCACCAGCCCTCCCGGAGCGGGAGCTGGAGATACGCAGTATTTT
j_call: TRBJ1-5; clone_size: .; v_call: TRBV30; d_call: .; cdr3_aa: CAWSGQSPSEPQHF; cdr3_nt: TGTGCCTGGAGTGGACAGTCCCCATCGGAGCCCCAGCATTTT
j_call: TRBJ2-7; clone_size: few; v_call: TRBV2; d_call: .; cdr3_aa: CASSPTPGGEQYF; cdr3_nt: TGTGCCAGCAGCCCCACCCCAGGGGGGGAGCAGTACTTC
j_call: TRBJ1-2; clone_size: once; v_call: TRBV27; d_call: TRBD1; cdr3_aa: CASSLRDRPIDGYTF; cdr3_nt: TGTGCCAGCAGTTTAAGGGACAGGCCCATCGATGGCTACACCTTC
j_call: TRBJ2-7; clone_size: .; v_call: TRBV29-1; d_call: .; cdr3_aa: CSVEPSSYEQYF; cdr3_nt: TGCAGCGTTGAGCCCAGCTCCTACGAGCAGTACTTC
j_call: TRBJ2-2; clone_size: few; v_call: TRBV29-1; d_call: TRBD1; cdr3_aa: CSVEDGGRQGDTGELFF; cdr3_nt: TGCAGCGTTGAAGACGGCGGTAGACAGGGGGACACCGGGGAGCTGTTTTTT
j_call: TRBJ2-7; clone_size: .; v_call: TRBV2; d_call: .; cdr3_aa: CASTEQGRARYF; cdr3_nt: TGTGCCAGCACTGAACAGGGGAGGGCAAGGTACTTC
j_call: TRBJ2-5; clone_size: .; v_call: TRBV5-1; d_call: TRBD1; cdr3_aa: CASSLGSGQGSFETQYF; cdr3_nt: TGCGCCAGCAGCTTGGGATCGGGACAGGGGAGTTTCGAGACCCAGTACTTC
j_call: TRBJ1-5; clone_size: once; v_call: TRBV5-6; d_call: .; cdr3_aa: CASSLGQLQPQHF; cdr3_nt: TGTGCCAGCAGCTTGGGGCAGCTTCAGCCCCAGCATTTT
j_call: TRBJ1-1; clone_size: .; v_call: TRBV29-1; d_call: TRBD1; cdr3_aa: CSVHRGGNTEAFF; cdr3_nt: TGCAGCGTGCACAGGGGTGGGAACACTGAAGCTTTCTTT
j_call: TRBJ2-1; clone_size: few; v_call: TRBV29-1; d_call: TRBD2; cdr3_aa: CSVEPPAGGPNEQFF; cdr3_nt: TGCAGCGTTGAACCGCCAGCGGGAGGGCCGAATGAGCAGTTCTTC
j_call: TRBJ2-7; clone_size: few; v_call: TRBV29-1; d_call: .; cdr3_aa: CSVVGQYEQYF; cdr3_nt: TGCAGCGTTGTCGGACAGTACGAGCAGTACTTC
j_call: TRBJ2-5; clone_size: .; v_call: TRBV7-9; d_call: .; cdr3_aa: CASSHGIDQYF; cdr3_nt: TGTGCCAGCAGCCACGGGATTGACCAGTACTTC
j_call: TRBJ2-3; clone_size: few; v_call: TRBV28; d_call: TRBD1; cdr3_aa: CASSSGGTGAWDTQYF; cdr3_nt: TGTGCCAGCAGTTCGGGGGGGACAGGGGCATGGGATACGCAGTATTTT
j_call: TRBJ2-3; clone_size: .; v_call: TRBV4-3; d_call: TRBD2; cdr3_aa: CASSRIPSGGSTDTQYF; cdr3_nt: TGCGCCAGCAGCCGAATCCCTAGCGGAGGTAGCACAGATACGCAGTATTTT
j_call: TRBJ2-5; clone_size: .; v_call: TRBV25-1; d_call: TRBD2; cdr3_aa: CASSPRGDWWETQYF; cdr3_nt: TGTGCCAGCAGTCCACGGGGGGATTGGTGGGAGACCCAGTACTTC
j_call: TRBJ2-6; clone_size: .; v_call: TRBV7-2; d_call: .; cdr3_aa: CASSLTGGANVLTF; cdr3_nt: TGTGCCAGCAGCCTAACTGGTGGGGCCAACGTCCTGACTTTC
j_call: TRBJ2-1; clone_size: .; v_call: TRBV28; d_call: TRBD1; cdr3_aa: CASTSGQGSYNEQFF; cdr3_nt: TGTGCCAGCACCTCCGGACAGGGCTCCTACAATGAGCAGTTCTTC
j_call: TRBJ2-7; clone_size: .; v_call: TRBV7-8; d_call: .; cdr3_aa: CASSPMGEQYF; cdr3_nt: TGTGCCAGCAGCCCTATGGGGGAGCAGTACTTC
j_call: TRBJ2-7; clone_size: .; v_call: TRBV11-2; d_call: .; cdr3_aa: CASSTERDYEQYF; cdr3_nt: TGTGCCAGCAGCACTGAGAGGGACTACGAGCAGTACTTC
j_call: TRBJ2-7; clone_size: .; v_call: TRBV25-1; d_call: .; cdr3_aa: CASSELGGHSYEQYF; cdr3_nt: TGTGCCAGCAGTGAATTGGGGGGCCACTCCTACGAGCAGTACTTC
j_call: TRBJ2-2; clone_size: .; v_call: TRBV29-1; d_call: .; cdr3_aa: CSSLTGRNTGELFF; cdr3_nt: TGCAGCTCTCTGACAGGACGAAACACCGGGGAGCTGTTTTTT
j_call: TRBJ1-2; clone_size: .; v_call: TRBV7-2; d_call: .; cdr3_aa: CASNHPLGGVYGYTF; cdr3_nt: TGTGCCAGCAACCACCCGCTGGGGGGAGTGTATGGCTACACCTTC
j_call: TRBJ2-7; clone_size: few; v_call: TRBV29-1; d_call: .; cdr3_aa: CSVTQGGDEQYF; cdr3_nt: TGCAGCGTTACCCAGGGGGGCGACGAGCAGTACTTC
j_call: TRBJ1-1; clone_size: .; v_call: TRBV30; d_call: .; cdr3_aa: CAWSVLAGQTEAFF; cdr3_nt: TGTGCCTGGAGTGTACTTGCAGGGCAAACTGAAGCTTTCTTT
j_call: TRBJ1-2; clone_size: many; v_call: TRBV28; d_call: .; cdr3_aa: CASSFSNYGYTF; cdr3_nt: TGTGCCAGCAGTTTCAGCAACTATGGCTACACCTTC
j_call: TRBJ2-5; clone_size: few; v_call: TRBV14; d_call: .; cdr3_aa: CASSQDIVRTPEGAQYF; cdr3_nt: TGTGCCAGCAGCCAAGATATTGTGCGGACTCCGGAGGGGGCCCAGTACTTC